These T cell receptor beta chains were read from a single sample in a study of early T cells in non-severe SARS-CoV-2 infection. Each CDR3 protein is one row after TCRdb ran MiXCR on the 5' RACE reads. In the table there are 65,000 to 70,000 distinct CDR3 sequences, under 13% of which are singletons. The sequenced material came from whole blood. The source is an adult who was a healthcare worker with PCR-confirmed SARS-CoV-2 infection or an uninfected control (not recorded which). Each CDR3 is given with its conserved first and last residue. A D gene is named only where the DNA matches it firmly. A row's size may be missing; if present it is once, few, many or a size class.

D: TRBD2
size: few
V: TRBV6-6
J: TRBJ2-3
DNA: TGTGCCAGCAGTGTCGTAGCGGGAGGTCGCACAGATACGCAGTATTTT
CDR3: CASSVVAGGRTDTQYF

D: .
size: few
V: TRBV4-1
J: TRBJ2-7
DNA: TGCGCCAGCAGCCCACACTTCAGGGGAGGTGACCCGCCCTACGAGCAGTACTTC
CDR3: CASSPHFRGGDPPYEQYF

D: .
size: .
V: TRBV28
J: TRBJ2-5
DNA: TGTGCCAGCAGTTTATGGACTTCCGGACCGCACGAGACCCAGTACTTC
CDR3: CASSLWTSGPHETQYF

D: .
size: many
V: TRBV12-3/TRBV12-4
J: TRBJ2-4
DNA: TGTGCCAGCAGTTTAGGGGGCTTTCAGTACTTC
CDR3: CASSLGGFQYF

D: .
size: .
V: TRBV28
J: TRBJ2-2
DNA: TGTGCCAGCAGTTTACCTAGCAGAGCGAACACCGGGGAGCTGTTTTTT
CDR3: CASSLPSRANTGELFF

D: .
size: few
V: TRBV30
J: TRBJ2-5
DNA: TGTGCCTGGAGTCCAGGAGCTCAAGAGACCCAGTACTTC
CDR3: CAWSPGAQETQYF

D: TRBD2
size: many
V: TRBV4-1
J: TRBJ2-1
DNA: TGCGCCAGCAGCCAAGGTCGGGAGGGGTACAATGAGCAGTTCTTC
CDR3: CASSQGREGYNEQFF

D: .
size: many
V: TRBV2
J: TRBJ1-6
DNA: TGTGCCAGCAGTGAGGAACGGGACCCTAGGAGATATATATATAATTCACCCCTCCACTTT
CDR3: CASSEERDPRRYIYNSPLHF

D: .
size: many
V: TRBV5-5
J: TRBJ1-1
DNA: TGTGCCAGCAGCCAGCCCACAGCCAACACTGAAGCTTTCTTT
CDR3: CASSQPTANTEAFF

D: .
size: many
V: TRBV11-2
J: TRBJ1-4
DNA: TGTGCCAGCAGCTTCTATGAAAAACTGTTTTTT
CDR3: CASSFYEKLFF